The TCR beta chain described here comes from a study of post-analysis software for immune sequencing data. Across the whole study: Disease courses included relapsing-remitting, secondary progressive and progressive-relapsing multiple sclerosis. Study-wide results and limits: In multiple sclerosis, normalized Chao1 diversity was significantly below that of controls. Four to six TRBV segments were more frequent in patients than controls; TRBV5-6, TRBV5-1 and TRBV20-1 belonged to this group.

This CDR3 contains 16 residues. Per germline, CDR1 ENHRY and CDR2 SYGVKD. This clonotype appeared many times. What it binds is unknown. Sequence at one end of the junction differs from germline and may be a read error. Unique molecular identifiers tagged the TCR beta cDNA libraries. TCRdb fed the PCR reads into MiXCR, producing one record per CDR3 protein. The sample yields 170,000 or so distinct CDR3 sequences, over 25% seen once. The sequenced sample consisted of blood. The clonotype was recovered from a girl aged 10 to 17 with multiple sclerosis. The genes are TRBV10-3 and TRBJ2-1; TRBD1 might be the D (5 bases). CDR3 sequence: CAISDQGGHSYNGQFF. Written as DNA, the CDR3 is TGTGCCATCAGTGACCAGGGCGGACACTCCTACAATGGGCAGTTCTTC.